This T cell receptor beta chain was sequenced during a study of cytomegalovirus exposure and HLA in healthy donors. Whole-study results and caveats: 150 to 200 TCR beta chains were listed as cytomegalovirus-associated.

In the case of this clone: Its antigen remains unidentified.

Both 60 Vbeta primers and 13 Jbeta primers went into the PCR. Repertoires were generated with immunoSEQ multiplex PCR, while TCRdb's copy carries only in-frame clones and drops some. The data show about 69,000 clones, roughly 80% seen once. Germline CDR1 reads SEHNR; CDR2 reads FQNEAQ (reference sequence). Trimming took 5 bases from V and 4 from J; bases not matched to a gene: 7. The CDR3 totals 14 residues. This clonotype was sampled from a woman between 25 and 40 years old in good health and CMV-seropositive. The sequenced sample consisted of PBMCs. This chain links TRBV7-9 with TRBJ1-2; 7 positions agree with TRBD1. CDR3 DNA sequence: TGTGCCAGCAGCACACAGGGGTTGAGCTATGGCTACACCTTC. Translation: CASSTQGLSYGYTF.